The TCR beta chain under discussion was sequenced for a study of shared clonotypes between healthy human individuals. Healthy adults negative for HIV, lacking recent acute infections or vaccinations, served as donors. At deep level, the assay was performed. Measured with immunoSEQ multiplex PCR; TCRdb has only the in-frame clones, and not every one. This table holds nearly 1 million clones, less than 85% found once. There are 11 residues in the CDR3. V dropped 10 bases and J dropped 6 bases, with 12 bases sitting between them. CDR1 is LNHDA, CDR2 SQIVND, per germline (reference sequence). Turning to this clone: The antigen is undetermined.

The study, taken as a whole, reports: Only blood was sampled, and tissue TCR repertoires likely differ from blood ones. Estimated clonotype richness was generally higher in naive than memory subsets.

This TCR was recovered from a man between 18 and 35 years old in good health. The chain couples TRBV19 to TRBJ1-1; maybe TRBD1 (5 bases). Material for sequencing was memory CD4+ T cells sorted from blood. Specified subset: CD45RA-negative fraction. CDR3 nucleotide sequence: TGTGCCACCACCCGGGGCCCTGAAGCTTTCTTT. It encodes CATTRGPEAFF.